This T cell receptor beta chain derives from a study of long-term antiretroviral therapy in people with HIV. Researchers report immunoSEQ v3.0 was run at survey level. The method was immunoSEQ multiplex PCR; TCRdb's version includes in-frame clones alone and lacks a portion of them. This sample has tens of thousands of clones, with more than 80% found just once. Details on this clone: Its antigen is unidentified.

Overall study results and limits: Specimen acquisition occurred between the mid-2000s and the late 2010s, potentially under older ART regimens.

Treated in the United States were all of the participants with HIV. This CDR3 is built from 14 residues. Germline assignment: CDR1 MNHNY and CDR2 SVGAGI (reference sequence). With V trimmed by 5 bases and J by 6 bases, 2 bases remained unmatched. The sequence was obtained from a woman between 50 and 59 years old with HIV. Sequencing used unsorted PBMCs, obtained 3.1 years after starting antiretroviral therapy. The chain recombines TRBV6-6 with TRBJ1-5; TRBD1 matches at 12 bases. The chain's CDR3 is CASSMGQGAQPQHF. The DNA of the CDR3 is TGTGCCAGCAGTATGGGACAGGGGGCTCAGCCCCAGCATTTT.